The 30 T cell receptor beta chains below all came from one sample that was sequenced in a study of T cells in Graves' hyperthyroidism and ophthalmopathy. TCR beta CDR3 regions were amplified from RNA transcripts. The HTBI primer set drove a first-round RT-PCR of the TCR CDR3. TCRdb independently ran MiXCR on the multiplex PCR reads; one entry per CDR3 protein. Found here are 270,000 or so distinct CDR3 sequences, 20% to 30% of them singletons; the top ten hold roughly a quarter. Material: blood. Receptors were obtained from a man aged 35 to 55 with Graves' hyperthyroidism that later progressed to Graves' ophthalmopathy.

This clonotype was recorded at least ten times. In DNA form, the CDR3 reads TGTGCCAGCAGTTTCCAGGGGGCGAGGGGTGGCTACACCTTC. This translates into CASSFQGARGGYTF. This chain uses TRBV12-3 or TRBV12-4 with TRBJ1-2; 8 bases line up with TRBD1. V was clipped by 3 bases and J by 7 bases; unmatched bases: 7. The CDR3 length is 14 residues.

In this sample, this clonotype turned up many times. The rearrangement uses TRBV10-3 and TRBJ2-7, with 15 nucleotides matching TRBD2. The CDR3 covers 17 residues. Germline assignment: CDR1 ENHRY and CDR2 SYGVKD. J gave up 4 bases and V 5 bases, and 9 bases lay outside the gene matches. The CDR3 sequence: CAISKTTGLAGGYEQYF. The CDR3 coding sequence is TGTGCCATCAGTAAAACTACAGGACTAGCGGGAGGGTACGAGCAGTACTTC.

This clonotype was seen ten or more times. It may be a read error: a sequence one base away is much more abundant. The conserved phenylalanine or tryptophan normally closing the CDR3 is absent here, so this likely arose from a read error. This chain uses TRBV6-2 or TRBV6-3 with TRBJ2-7; D might be TRBD1 or TRBD2, each matching 5 bases. Per the germline V gene, CDR1 is MNHEY and CDR2 is SVGEGT. The CDR3 is 15 amino acids. V was pared by 2 bases and J by 2 bases, with 13 bases between. In DNA, the CDR3 is TGTGCCAGCAGTTACCTTCCGGGACGGGCCTACGAGCAGTACCTC. It yields the protein CASSYLPGRAYEQYL.

The sample holds many counts of this clonotype. The V gene is TRBV12-3 or TRBV12-4, the J gene TRBJ2-7; 10 nucleotides agree with TRBD2. This CDR3 is 15 amino acids long. Trimming at V came to 3 bases and at J to 7 bases, leaving 9 bases not matched to a gene. CDR3 DNA: TGTGCCAGCAGTTTGTCGGGGCTAGCGGGAGTTGAGCAGTACTTC. Residues: CASSLSGLAGVEQYF.

This clonotype was recorded many times. CDR3 DNA: TGTGCCTGGAGTCCCTGGGGGGATGAAGCTTTCTTT. It specifies CAWSPWGDEAFF. The chain has TRBV30 and TRBJ1-1; D perhaps matches TRBD1 (5 bases). The CDR3 contains 12 residues. V gave up 2 bases and J gave up 7 bases, with 11 bases separating them. Germline CDR1 and CDR2: GTSNPN and SVGIG (reference sequence).

This clonotype has a count of ten or more. The rearrangement uses TRBV20-1 and TRBJ2-7; 8 nucleotides agree with TRBD2. The germline CDR1 and CDR2 sequences are DFQATT and SNEGSKA (reference sequence). With V trimmed by 4 bases and J by 7 bases, 18 bases remained unmatched. The CDR3 covers 16 residues. This chain's CDR3 is CSATSWTSPTLGEQYF. As DNA, the CDR3 is TGCAGTGCTACTTCTTGGACTAGCCCTACCTTGGGGGAGCAGTACTTC.

In this sample, this clonotype turned up many times. The DNA for the CDR3 is TGTGCCAGCAGCTTTATAGCGGGAGTAGGAGAGACCCAGTACTTC. This sequence encodes CASSFIAGVGETQYF. The chain is built from TRBV7-8 and TRBJ2-5; 9 positions match TRBD2. The CDR3 extends over 15 amino acids. V lost 3 bases and J lost 4; bases outside the gene matches: 6. CDR1 and CDR2 from the germline V gene are SGHVS and FQNEAQ.

This clonotype was counted at least ten times. The genes are TRBV5-1 and TRBJ1-1; D is uncertain. Trimming took 0 bases from V and 0 from J, leaving 9 bases between them. This CDR3 contains 15 residues. Per germline, CDR1 SGHRS and CDR2 YFSETQ. Written as DNA, the CDR3 is TGCGCCAGCAGCTTGGGAGAGGGAATGAACACTGAAGCTTTCTTT. It specifies CASSLGEGMNTEAFF.

This chain joins TRBV7-9 and TRBJ2-7; no clear D. This CDR3 is 13 amino acids long. From germline, CDR1 is SEHNR and CDR2 FQNEAQ (reference sequence). Trimming shortened V by 4 bases and J by 3 bases, and 10 bases separated the two germline ends. The CDR3 region is CASSSTSYYEQYF. In DNA, the CDR3 is TGTGCCAGCAGCTCCACAAGCTACTACGAGCAGTACTTC.

This clonotype was counted a single time. The chain links TRBV10-3 to TRBJ1-1; D not resolved. Germline values: CDR1 ENHRY, CDR2 SYGVKD. The V end lost 10 bases, the J end lost 2 bases, and 11 bases lay between the germline ends. CDR3 length: 12 residues. The CDR3 reads CATRTLNTEAFF. The CDR3 nucleotides are TGTGCCACCAGGACCTTAAACACTGAAGCTTTCTTT.

The table lists this clonotype with a count of one. The chain recombines TRBV29-1 with TRBJ1-1; D is ambiguous. This CDR3 has 13 amino acids. V lost 7 bases, J lost 1 base, and 13 bases lay in between. CDR1 is SQVTM, CDR2 ANQGSEA, per germline. The CDR3 sequence is CSAHGIQNTEAFF. The CDR3 coding sequence is TGCAGCGCCCACGGCATCCAGAACACTGAAGCTTTCTTT.

This clonotype was seen many times. The chain carries TRBV28 and TRBJ2-7; D not certain. Trimming removed 6 bases from V and 7 bases from J, with 13 bases in between. CDR1 and CDR2 from the germline V gene are MDHEN and SYDVKM. CDR3 length equals 12 residues. The CDR3 bases are TGTGCCAGCAGACCTCGGCGGCGTGAGCAGTACTTC. Its protein is CASRPRRREQYF.

At least ten counts were recorded for this clonotype. V and J are TRBV30 and TRBJ2-7; D is perhaps TRBD1 or TRBD2 (5 bases each). CDR1 is GTSNPN and CDR2 is SVGIG in the germline V gene (reference sequence). The CDR3 is made up of 12 amino acids. Trimming stripped 6 bases from V and 4 bases from J, with 13 bases between. The CDR3 DNA follows: TGTGCCTGTTTGGGACCGAATTACGAGCAGTACTTC. Its protein product is CACLGPNYEQYF. The variable domain in full, completed from reference TRBV30 and TRBJ2-7, reads SQTIHQWPATLVQPVGSPLSLECTVEGTSNPNLYWYRQAAGRGLQLLFYSVGIGQISSEVPQNLSASRPQDRQFILSSKKLLLSDSGFYLCACLGPNYEQYFGPGTRLTVT.

This clonotype was observed at least ten times. The chain carries TRBV27 and TRBJ2-7; D remains unclear. The CDR3 sequence is 15 residues long. The V end was cut by 4 bases, the J end by 5 bases, with 18 bases between. Germline assignment: CDR1 MNHEY and CDR2 SMNVEV (reference sequence). In DNA form, the CDR3 reads TGTGCCAGCAGTTCGGCAGGAGCCGAGAGTAACGAGCAGTACTTC. Translating it yields CASSSAGAESNEQYF.

This clonotype occurred once. The chain joins TRBV30 to TRBJ1-2, with D possibly TRBD1 on 5 matching bases. This CDR3 is built from 17 residues. V shed 3 bases and J shed 4 bases, with 24 bases lying between them. Germline values: CDR1 GTSNPN, CDR2 SVGIG (reference sequence). CDR3 in DNA: TGTGCCTGGAGCTCGGCAGGGAGGACTTCCACGGGCTATGGCTACACCTTC. It encodes CAWSSAGRTSTGYGYTF. The full variable domain, in which reference TRBV30 and TRBJ1-2 provide the parts outside the CDR3, is SQTIHQWPATLVQPVGSPLSLECTVEGTSNPNLYWYRQAAGRGLQLLFYSVGIGQISSEVPQNLSASRPQDRQFILSSKKLLLSDSGFYLCAWSSAGRTSTGYGYTFGSGTRLTVV.

This clonotype was seen many times. This chain uses TRBV3-1 with TRBJ1-2; 7 positions match TRBD1. V was pared by 5 bases and J by 5 bases, with 11 bases of the junction left unmatched. The CDR3 has 15 amino acids. Germline values: CDR1 LGHDT, CDR2 YNNKEL (reference sequence). The CDR3 DNA reads TGTGCCAGCAGCTACGTCCGGACAGGAACTTATGGCTACACCTTC. Translation: CASSYVRTGTYGYTF.

This clonotype showed up many times. The gene calls are TRBV4-1 and TRBJ1-2, with D possibly TRBD1 on 5 matching bases. This CDR3 has 18 amino acids. The V end was cut by 0 bases, the J end by 11 bases, with 28 bases between. Germline loops: CDR1 MGHRA, CDR2 YSYEKL. CDR3: CASSQDPGGTGVEAGYTF. CDR3 nucleotide sequence: TGCGCCAGCAGCCAAGATCCTGGGGGAACAGGAGTGGAGGCTGGGTACACCTTC.

The table lists this clonotype with many counts. V and J are TRBV12-3 or TRBV12-4 and TRBJ1-2, with D possibly being TRBD1 (5 bases). V gave up 3 bases and J gave up 2 bases, with 19 bases separating them. This CDR3 comprises 17 residues. The chain's CDR3 is CASSFYQGPGSNYGYTF. In DNA form, the CDR3 reads TGTGCCAGCAGTTTTTACCAGGGACCCGGGTCCAACTATGGCTACACCTTC.

This clonotype appeared many times. The chain links TRBV20-1 to TRBJ2-7; TRBD2 aligns across 7 bases. Germline V gene sequence: CDR1 DFQATT, CDR2 SNEGSKA (reference sequence). The junction had 8 bases not matched to a gene; V was cut back by 0 bases and J by 3 bases. This CDR3 spans 15 amino acids. This chain's CDR3 is CSARDGGSAHYEQYF. As DNA, the CDR3 is TGCAGTGCTAGAGATGGCGGGAGCGCCCACTACGAGCAGTACTTC.

This clonotype was seen once. This rearrangement joins TRBV6-1 to TRBJ2-2, with 12 positions matching TRBD2. Germline values: CDR1 MNHNS, CDR2 SASEGT. Germline trimming cut 5 bases from V and 0 bases from J; bases unmatched to any gene: 7. The CDR3 is 18 amino acids. The CDR3 loop is CASSQGLAGLTNTGELFF. CDR3 bases: TGTGCCAGCAGTCAAGGACTAGCGGGACTCACGAACACCGGGGAGCTGTTTTTT.

This clonotype has ten or more counts. The rearrangement links TRBV24-1 to TRBJ1-5; D gene ambiguous. Trimming cost V 2 bases and J 0 bases, with 10 bases left between them. Germline CDR1 is KGHDR and CDR2 is SFDVKD. The CDR3 has 16 amino acids. CDR3 amino acids: CATSDSAGYSNQPQHF. DNA for the CDR3: TGTGCCACCAGTGATTCGGCAGGATATAGCAATCAGCCCCAGCATTTT.

This clonotype came up many times. The chain links TRBV29-1 to TRBJ1-1; maybe TRBD1 (6 bases). Trimming shortened V by 7 bases and J by 2 bases, and 11 bases separated the two germline ends. Germline-derived CDR1 and CDR2 are SQVTM and ANQGSEA. The CDR3 totals 12 residues. CDR3 DNA: TGCAGCGCCGGACAGCATAACACTGAAGCTTTCTTT. The encoded protein is CSAGQHNTEAFF.

This clonotype was picked up many times. This chain uses TRBV6-4 with TRBJ1-1; 7 positions match TRBD1. V was pared by 7 bases and J by 1 base, with 15 bases of the junction left unmatched. The CDR3 runs 17 residues. The germline gives CDR1 MRHNA, CDR2 SNTAGT. Here the CDR3 reads CASIVQAGGFGNTEAFF. In DNA, the CDR3 is TGTGCCAGCATCGTTCAGGCAGGGGGTTTTGGGAACACTGAAGCTTTCTTT.

This clonotype showed up many times. The genes are TRBV7-9 and TRBJ1-1; D is uncertain. Trimming pared 1 base from V and 5 bases from J, leaving 5 bases between. The CDR3 is made up of 12 amino acids. Germline V gene lookup returns CDR1 SEHNR and CDR2 FQNEAQ (reference sequence). The CDR3 bases are TGTGCCAGCAGCTTAGACGGGACTGAAGCTTTCTTT. Its protein product is CASSLDGTEAFF.

This clonotype has a count of ten or more. This chain joins TRBV28 and TRBJ1-5; D not certain. Germline V gene data show CDR1 as MDHEN and CDR2 as SYDVKM. The CDR3 sequence is 16 residues long. Trimming cost V 8 bases and J 5 bases, with 22 bases left between them. The CDR3 DNA reads as TGTGCCAGCCGGCCGAGTGTTCTGATGAGGTATCAGCCCCAGCATTTT. Amino acid sequence: CASRPSVLMRYQPQHF.

This clonotype appeared a few times. The V gene is TRBV6-1, the J gene TRBJ2-5, with TRBD1 matching 7 bases. The germline CDR1 and CDR2 sequences are MNHNS and SASEGT. The CDR3 runs to 13 residues. V was clipped by 2 bases and J by 5 bases; unmatched bases: 2. The CDR3 DNA is TGTGCCAGCAGTGAAACACAGGGGGAGACCCAGTACTTC. Translated: CASSETQGETQYF.

This clonotype was picked up many times. The CDR3 is CASSLDAQFSSYEQYF. CDR3 in DNA: TGTGCCAGCAGCTTAGACGCCCAATTCAGCTCCTACGAGCAGTACTTC. The chain combines TRBV7-8 with TRBJ2-7, with unresolved D. V dropped 1 base and J dropped 0 bases, with 13 bases sitting between them. Germline-derived CDR1 and CDR2 are SGHVS and FQNEAQ. This CDR3 is 16 amino acids long. The complete variable domain, with remaining parts taken from reference TRBV7-8 and TRBJ2-7, reads GAGVSQSPRYKVAKRGQDVALRCDPISGHVSLFWYQQALGQGPEFLTYFQNEAQLDKSGLPSDRFFAERPEGSVSTLKIQRTQQEDSAVYLCASSLDAQFSSYEQYFGPGTRLTVT.

On this clonotype itself: A read error may be the cause here, since a much bigger clone is one base away. The chain is built from TRBV5-1 and TRBJ2-7; 8 bases fit TRBD2. Germline V gives CDR1 SGHRS, CDR2 YFSETQ. The CDR3 is 14 residues long. The CDR3 nucleotides read TGCGCCAACAGCCCCCGGGAGGGTAACTACGAGCAGTACTTC. Translation: CANSPREGNYEQYF.

V gene TRBV6-2 or TRBV6-3 combines with J gene TRBJ2-7; 9 bases are shared with TRBD2. This CDR3 spans 16 amino acids. The trim removed 5 bases at V and 1 base at J, leaving 9 bases unmatched. Germline CDR1 and CDR2: MNHEY and SVGEGT. The CDR3 reads CASSQGLAGYSYEQYF. CDR3 DNA: TGTGCCAGCAGTCAGGGGCTAGCGGGGTATTCCTACGAGCAGTACTTC.

The chain carries TRBV12-3 or TRBV12-4 and TRBJ1-3, with unresolved D. The CDR3 is made up of 13 amino acids. V lost 7 bases, J lost 1 base, and 8 bases lay in between. The CDR3, as DNA: TGTGCCAGCAAGCGGCGGTCTGGAAACACCATATATTTT. Translated: CASKRRSGNTIYF.